This record covers a single T cell receptor beta chain. This entry comes from a study of blood T cell repertoires in COVID-19. Study-level information: Italy, Spain and the United States were the sources of the convalescent and acute COVID-19 samples. From T cells, B-cell-depleted T cells, or PBMCs came the material, which was cDNA or gDNA.

Original methodology: By means of reference gene primer amplification, nucleated cell counts were estimated. Repertoires were generated with immunoSEQ multiplex PCR, while TCRdb's copy carries only in-frame clones and drops some. V and J calls and clone size follow that table, whereas D and trimming were derived from the DNA. The sample has hundreds of thousands of clones, roughly 89% seen once. Seattle cases were enrolled at active infection and followed longitudinally. The TCR comes from a man aged 18 to 29 with COVID-19, enrolled during active disease. The sequencing input was peripheral blood.

Written as DNA, the CDR3 is TGTGCCAGCCTTGACAGGGGGTCCAGTGGTGAGCAGTTCTTC. It encodes CASLDRGSSGEQFF. J is TRBJ2-1 and V is TRBV2; 9 positions agree with TRBD1. CDR3 length equals 14 residues. Germline CDR1 and CDR2: SNHLY and FYNNEI. The junction had 11 bases not matched to a gene; V was cut back by 8 bases and J by 9 bases.